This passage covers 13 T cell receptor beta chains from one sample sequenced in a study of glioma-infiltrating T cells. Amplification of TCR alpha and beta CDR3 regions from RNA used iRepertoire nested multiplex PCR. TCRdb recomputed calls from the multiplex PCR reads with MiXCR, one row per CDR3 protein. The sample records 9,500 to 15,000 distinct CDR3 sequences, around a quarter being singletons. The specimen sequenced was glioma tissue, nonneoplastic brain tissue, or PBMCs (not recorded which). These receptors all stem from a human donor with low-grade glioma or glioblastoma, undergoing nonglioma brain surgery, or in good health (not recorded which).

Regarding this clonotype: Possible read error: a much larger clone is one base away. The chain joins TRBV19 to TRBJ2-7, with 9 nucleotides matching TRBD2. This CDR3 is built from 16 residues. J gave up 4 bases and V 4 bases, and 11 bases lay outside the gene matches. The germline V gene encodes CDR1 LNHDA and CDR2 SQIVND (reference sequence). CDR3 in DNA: TGTGCCAGTAGTACGTCGAGACTAGCGGAGATATACGAGCAGTACTTC. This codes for CASSTSRLAEIYEQYF.

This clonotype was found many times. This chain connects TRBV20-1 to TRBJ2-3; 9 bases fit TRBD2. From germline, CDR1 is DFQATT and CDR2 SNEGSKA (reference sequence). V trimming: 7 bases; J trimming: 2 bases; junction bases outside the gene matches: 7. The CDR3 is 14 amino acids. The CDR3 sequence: CSGNLAGTTDTQYF. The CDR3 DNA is TGCAGTGGTAACCTAGCGGGGACCACAGATACGCAGTATTTT.

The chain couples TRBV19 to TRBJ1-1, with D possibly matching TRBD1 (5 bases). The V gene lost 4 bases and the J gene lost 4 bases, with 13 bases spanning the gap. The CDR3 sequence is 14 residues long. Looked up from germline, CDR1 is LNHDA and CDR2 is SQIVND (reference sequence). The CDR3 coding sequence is TGTGCCAGTAGTACCCATATGGGGGGCACTGAAGCTTTCTTT. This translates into CASSTHMGGTEAFF.

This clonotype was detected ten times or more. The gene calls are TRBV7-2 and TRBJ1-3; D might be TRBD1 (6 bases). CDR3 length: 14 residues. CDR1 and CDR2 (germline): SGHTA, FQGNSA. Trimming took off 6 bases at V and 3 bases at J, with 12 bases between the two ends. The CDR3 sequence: CASRQNRDGNTIYF. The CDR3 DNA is TGTGCCAGCAGACAAAACAGGGATGGAAACACCATATATTTT.

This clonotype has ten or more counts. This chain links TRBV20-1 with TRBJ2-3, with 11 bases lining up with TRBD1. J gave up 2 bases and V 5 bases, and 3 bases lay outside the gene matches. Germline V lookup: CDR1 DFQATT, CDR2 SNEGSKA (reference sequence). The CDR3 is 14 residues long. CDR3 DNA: TGCAGTGCTCCCGGACAGGGGGCCACAGATACGCAGTATTTT. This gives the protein CSAPGQGATDTQYF.

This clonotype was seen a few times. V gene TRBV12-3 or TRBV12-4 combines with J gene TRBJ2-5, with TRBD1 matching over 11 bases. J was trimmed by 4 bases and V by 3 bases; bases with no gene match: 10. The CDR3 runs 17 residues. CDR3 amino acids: CASSLRTGGEGGETQYF. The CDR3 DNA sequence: TGTGCCAGCAGTTTGAGGACAGGGGGCGAAGGGGGAGAGACCCAGTACTTC.

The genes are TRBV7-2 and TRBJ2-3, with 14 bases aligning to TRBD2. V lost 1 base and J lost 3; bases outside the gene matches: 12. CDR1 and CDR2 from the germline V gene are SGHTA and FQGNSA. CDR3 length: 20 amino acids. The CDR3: CASSLVRRLAGGAGTDTQYF. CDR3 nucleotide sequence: TGTGCCAGCAGCTTAGTCCGTCGACTAGCGGGAGGGGCCGGAACAGATACGCAGTATTTT.

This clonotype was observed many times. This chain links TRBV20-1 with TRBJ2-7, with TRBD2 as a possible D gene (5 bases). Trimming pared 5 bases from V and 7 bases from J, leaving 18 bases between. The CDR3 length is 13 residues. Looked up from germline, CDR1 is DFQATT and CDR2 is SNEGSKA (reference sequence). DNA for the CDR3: TGCAGTGCTTTAGCCGGGGATGTCGGGGAGCAGTACTTC. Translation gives CSALAGDVGEQYF.

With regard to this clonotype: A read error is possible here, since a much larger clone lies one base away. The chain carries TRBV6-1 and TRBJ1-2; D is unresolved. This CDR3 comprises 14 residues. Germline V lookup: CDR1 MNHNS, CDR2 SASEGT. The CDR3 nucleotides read TGTACCAGCAGTGAAGTTTCTAGAGGGCATGGCTACACCTTC. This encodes CTSSEVSRGHGYTF.

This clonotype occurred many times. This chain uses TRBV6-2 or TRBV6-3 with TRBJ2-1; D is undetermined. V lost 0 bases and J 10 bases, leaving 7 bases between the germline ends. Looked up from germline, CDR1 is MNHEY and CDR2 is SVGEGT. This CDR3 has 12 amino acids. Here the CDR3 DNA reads TGTGCCAGCAGTTACTCGTCCGCGGAGCAGTTCTTC. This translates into CASSYSSAEQFF.

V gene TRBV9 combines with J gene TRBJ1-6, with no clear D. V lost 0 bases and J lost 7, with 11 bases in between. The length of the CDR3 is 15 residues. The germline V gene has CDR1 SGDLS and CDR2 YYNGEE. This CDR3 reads CASSVDPQGNSPLHF. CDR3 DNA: TGTGCCAGCAGCGTAGATCCCCAAGGGAATTCACCCCTCCACTTT.

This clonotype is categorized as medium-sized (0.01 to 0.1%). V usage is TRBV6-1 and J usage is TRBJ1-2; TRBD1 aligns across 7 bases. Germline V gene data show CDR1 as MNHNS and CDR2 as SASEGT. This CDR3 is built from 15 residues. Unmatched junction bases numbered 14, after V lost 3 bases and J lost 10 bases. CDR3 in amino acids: CASSEFDMGQLAYTF. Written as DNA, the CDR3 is TGTGCCAGCAGTGAGTTTGATATGGGACAGCTAGCCTACACCTTC.

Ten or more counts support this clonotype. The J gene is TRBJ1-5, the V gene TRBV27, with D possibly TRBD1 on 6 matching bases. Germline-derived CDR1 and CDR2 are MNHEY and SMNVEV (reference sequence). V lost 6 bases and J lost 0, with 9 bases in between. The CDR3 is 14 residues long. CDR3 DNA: TGTGCCAGCAGGCTGGGGGCTAGCAATCAGCCCCAGCATTTT. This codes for CASRLGASNQPQHF.